These 2 T cell receptor beta chains came from one sample sequenced in a study of T cells in Graves' hyperthyroidism and ophthalmopathy. Amplification targeted TCR beta CDR3 regions from RNA transcripts. The HTBI set primed first-round TCR CDR3 RT-PCR. MiXCR, run by TCRdb on the multiplex PCR reads, gives a single entry per CDR3 protein. The table has 200,000 to 250,000 distinct CDR3 sequences, approximately 16% seen once; the top ten hold around 47%. The sample was blood. All receptors derive from a man aged 40-50 years with Graves' hyperthyroidism.

This clonotype came up many times. This sequence joins TRBV5-1 and TRBJ2-1, with a weak D call TRBD1 (5 bases). Germline lookup yields CDR1 SGHRS and CDR2 YFSETQ. The CDR3 extends over 14 amino acids. Between the trimmed V and J ends, which lost 1 base and 8 bases, there was a span of 13 bases. The CDR3 DNA follows: TGCGCCAGCAGCTTGCTGGCAGGGCATGATGAGCAGTTCTTC. This translates into CASSLLAGHDEQFF.

V and J are TRBV6-1 and TRBJ1-5; possibly TRBD1 for D (5 bases). Trimming pared 5 bases from V and 1 base from J, leaving 9 bases between. CDR1 and CDR2 from the germline V gene are MNHNS and SASEGT. The CDR3 runs 14 residues. CDR3 loop: CASSRRGSNQPQHF. CDR3 in DNA: TGTGCCAGCAGTCGACGGGGGAGCAATCAGCCCCAGCATTTT.